This TCR beta chain was identified during a study of cytomegalovirus exposure and HLA in healthy donors. Overall study results and limits: The authors listed some 150 TCR beta chains as cytomegalovirus-associated. For most TCR sequences rarity was the rule, although some public TCRs occurred in many donors. Subsequent analysis found a tendency for first-cohort TCR clusters to co-occur within the approximately 130 validation repertoires.

For this clone: The antigen is unknown.

The repertoire was sequenced with immunoSEQ multiplex PCR; TCRdb's copy has only in-frame clones and lacks some. The data show 160,000 or so clones, with just under 85% seen just once and approximately 2.4% held by the top ten. Per germline, CDR1 MNHEY and CDR2 SMNVEV (reference sequence). The V segment lost 6 bases and the J segment 4 bases; nucleotides outside the gene matches: 8. The CDR3 totals 15 residues. The clonotype was recovered from a man aged 25-40 years in good health and CMV-seropositive. The material sequenced was PBMCs. The chain employs TRBV27 and TRBJ2-5; 10 bases match TRBD2. The CDR3, as DNA: TGTGCCAGCAGAACCAGCGGGGGGGATTTAGAGACCCAGTACTTC. It translates to CASRTSGGDLETQYF.